This T cell receptor (beta chain) was observed in a study of cytomegalovirus exposure and HLA in healthy donors. Study-level points and caveats: Follow-up analysis seemed to connect common viral pathogens with several of the most significant clusters identified. Rates of TCR association differed by HLA locus in a later analysis, with DRB1 highest and HLA-C lowest.

A note on this clone: Its antigen remains unidentified.

CDR1 is SGDLS and CDR2 is YYNGEE in the germline V gene. Trimming left V 3 bases short and J 2 bases short, with 8 bases between. The CDR3 runs 13 residues. The PCR was carried out with 60 Vbeta primers and 13 Jbeta primers. Using immunoSEQ multiplex PCR, the repertoire was profiled, and TCRdb retains in-frame clones only, with some absent. The sample holds some 40,000 clones, approximately 70% seen once. The chain recombines TRBV9 with TRBJ1-1; D is unclear. The TCR originated in a man aged 35 to 55 in good health and CMV-seronegative. The sample consisted of PBMCs. The CDR3 region has the DNA TGTGCCAGCAGCGGCGAGCTTAACACTGAAGCTTTCTTT. It specifies CASSGELNTEAFF.